The 3 T cell receptor beta chains given below trace back to one sample, sequenced in a study of T-cell memory formation after mild COVID-19. TCRdb passed the 5' RACE reads through MiXCR, listing each CDR3 protein once. The sample consists of about 430,000 distinct CDR3 sequences, roughly 18% of them appearing once. Sequencing was carried out using PBMCs or a T cell subset sorted from them (not recorded which). The receptor set was obtained from a man aged 18 to 30 who had mild COVID-19 (a few samples of this study predate the infection). Cell type and time point are not known.

This clonotype was observed a few times. The chain is built from TRBV9 and TRBJ2-7; possibly TRBD1 for D (6 bases). V was pared by 0 bases and J by 3 bases, with 13 bases between. Germline CDR1 is SGDLS and CDR2 is YYNGEE. The CDR3 is 15 residues long. The CDR3 spells CASSVELGAHYEQYF. The CDR3 DNA is TGTGCCAGCAGCGTAGAACTGGGGGCCCACTACGAGCAGTACTTC.

As to this clonotype: A junction end diverges from the germline sequence, so it may reflect a read error. The chain joins TRBV20-1 to TRBJ1-2, with D uncertain. Germline CDR1 is DFQATT and CDR2 is SNEGSKA (reference sequence). CDR3 length: 12 residues. The CDR3 reads CSASGGGYVYTF. The CDR3 DNA reads as TGCAGTGCTAGCGGAGGAGGCTATGTCTACACCTTC.

The V call is TRBV5-1, the J call TRBJ2-3; D gene unclear. Trimming took off 7 bases at V and 4 bases at J, with 13 bases between the two ends. CDR1 and CDR2 (germline): SGHRS, YFSETQ. The CDR3 sequence is 13 residues long. This CDR3 is CASAHGLADTQYF. In DNA, the CDR3 is TGCGCCAGCGCCCATGGCCTGGCAGATACGCAGTATTTT. The full variable domain, its missing parts supplied by reference TRBV5-1 and TRBJ2-3, is KAGVTQTPRYLIKTRGQQVTLSCSPISGHRSVSWYQQTPGQGLQFLFEYFSETQRNKGNFPGRFSGRQFSNSRSEMNVSTLELGDSALYLCASAHGLADTQYFGPGTRLTVL.